Each of the 17 T cell receptor beta chains below was sequenced from the same sample in a study of cytomegalovirus exposure and HLA in healthy donors. Primers included in the PCR were 60 Vbeta and 13 Jbeta primers. Sequencing used immunoSEQ multiplex PCR; TCRdb keeps in-frame clones, though not all of them. In the table there are approximately 120,000 clones, around 81% of which are singletons. The sequenced sample consisted of PBMCs. These TCRs come from a woman aged 25 to 39 in good health and CMV-seronegative.

The CDR3 nucleotides read TGCGCCAGCAGCTTGGGGACTAGCGGACTAAATGAGCAGTTCTTC. It codes for CASSLGTSGLNEQFF. The rearrangement joins TRBV5-1 to TRBJ2-1, with TRBD2 identical over 10 bases. V shed 0 bases and J 7 bases; nucleotides not matched to a gene: 4. The CDR3 extends over 15 amino acids. Per germline, CDR1 SGHRS and CDR2 YFSETQ.

The V gene is TRBV11-2, the J gene TRBJ2-7, with 7 bases matching TRBD2. The CDR3 sequence is 16 residues long. Losses at the gene ends were 0 bases for V and 0 bases for J; bases not matched to a gene: 5. Germline V gene sequence: CDR1 SGHAT, CDR2 FQNNGV. DNA for the CDR3: TGTGCCAGCAGCTTAGATCTAAGCGGGGACTCCTACGAGCAGTACTTC. Translation: CASSLDLSGDSYEQYF.

CDR3: CASSIPGTIYGYTF. The CDR3 DNA follows: TGTGCCAGTAGTATCCCAGGGACAATCTATGGCTACACCTTC. The V call is TRBV19, the J call TRBJ1-2, with a possible D match to TRBD1 (6 bases). The CDR3 contains 14 residues. Germline loops: CDR1 LNHDA, CDR2 SQIVND (reference sequence). V was clipped by 3 bases and J by 4 bases, with 12 bases between them.

In this sample, this clone turned up a few times. The chain carries TRBV4-2 and TRBJ1-2, with 8 bases fitting TRBD1. This CDR3 is built from 16 residues. Germline lookup yields CDR1 LGHNA and CDR2 YNFKEQ. J lost 0 bases, V lost 3 bases, and 6 bases had no gene match. The CDR3 DNA is TGTGCCAGCAGCCAGGACAGGGTCCCGGCTAACTATGGCTACACCTTC. Amino acid sequence: CASSQDRVPANYGYTF.

The rearrangement joins TRBV11-2 to TRBJ2-1, with TRBD2 identical over 7 bases. The CDR3 runs to 16 residues. Germline V gene lookup returns CDR1 SGHAT and CDR2 FQNNGV. The J segment lost 4 bases and the V segment lost 3 bases, leaving 9 bases of the junction unmatched. The CDR3 is CASSFSVQRGYNEQFF. For the CDR3, the DNA is TGTGCCAGCAGCTTCTCAGTCCAGCGGGGTTACAATGAGCAGTTCTTC.

The gene calls are TRBV2 and TRBJ2-1, with D perhaps TRBD2 (5 bases). From germline, CDR1 is SNHLY and CDR2 FYNNEI. CDR3 size: 17 residues. The ends were cut back, 3 bases at V and 0 bases at J, with 15 bases in the middle. CDR3 region: CASSDKGGGFSYNEQFF. The DNA of the CDR3 is TGTGCCAGCAGTGATAAAGGAGGCGGTTTCTCCTACAATGAGCAGTTCTTC.

This chain joins TRBV7-2 and TRBJ1-3; 9 bases are a match to TRBD1. Germline-derived CDR1 and CDR2 are SGHTA and FQGNSA. V trimming: 6 bases; J trimming: 4 bases; junction bases outside the gene matches: 10. The CDR3 has 16 amino acids. The CDR3 DNA reads TGTGCCAGCAGTCGGTCGGGACAGGGTTCGGGAAACACCATATATTTT. Translated: CASSRSGQGSGNTIYF.

The rearrangement joins TRBV7-2 to TRBJ2-5; D is uncertain. V dropped 5 bases and J dropped 5 bases, with 9 bases sitting between them. This CDR3 is 12 amino acids long. Per germline, CDR1 SGHTA and CDR2 FQGNSA. The CDR3 sequence is CASSPPLETQYF. The CDR3 DNA reads as TGTGCCAGCAGCCCCCCTCTTGAGACCCAGTACTTC. Complete variable domain (other parts from reference TRBV7-2 and TRBJ2-5): GAGVSQSPSNKVTEKGKDVELRCDPISGHTALYWYRQSLGQGLEFLIYFQGNSAPDKSGLPSDRFSAERTGGSVSTLTIQRTQQEDSAVYLCASSPPLETQYFGPGTRLLVL.

CDR3 sequence: CASSLGGRGSSYEQYF. The CDR3 nucleotides read TGCGCCAGCAGCTTGGGGGGCAGGGGAAGCTCCTACGAGCAGTACTTC. The chain has TRBV5-1 and TRBJ2-7; D perhaps matches TRBD1 (6 bases). Germline CDR1 is SGHRS and CDR2 is YFSETQ. The ends were cut back, 0 bases at V and 0 bases at J, with 13 bases in the middle. The CDR3 sequence is 16 residues long. The full variable domain, completed using reference TRBV5-1 and TRBJ2-7, is KAGVTQTPRYLIKTRGQQVTLSCSPISGHRSVSWYQQTPGQGLQFLFEYFSETQRNKGNFPGRFSGRQFSNSRSEMNVSTLELGDSALYLCASSLGGRGSSYEQYFGPGTRLTVT.

This chain uses TRBV6-5 with TRBJ2-7; the match to TRBD1 covers 8 bases. The junction had 7 bases not matched to a gene; V was cut back by 6 bases and J by 6 bases. CDR1 MNHEY and CDR2 SVGAGI come from the germline V gene. CDR3 length: 13 amino acids. The CDR3 DNA reads as TGTGCCAGCAGGGTACAGGGGGGTGGCGAGCAGTACTTC. Protein product: CASRVQGGGEQYF.

J is TRBJ1-1 and V is TRBV5-4; tentative D call: TRBD1 (6 bases). CDR1 is SGHNT and CDR2 is YYREEE in the germline V gene (reference sequence). The CDR3 consists of 14 residues. Trimming stripped 0 bases from V and 1 base from J, with 7 bases between. CDR3 DNA sequence: TGTGCCAGCAGCTTGGAACAGGGGAACACTGAAGCTTTCTTT. It encodes CASSLEQGNTEAFF.

The chain recombines TRBV10-3 with TRBJ2-3; 7 bases are a match to TRBD1. Germline CDR1 is ENHRY and CDR2 is SYGVKD. The CDR3 runs 13 residues. Trimming cost V 8 bases and J 4 bases; bases outside gene matches: 6. CDR3 coding DNA: TGTGCCATCTCCCACGACAGGGCAGATACGCAGTATTTT. It codes for CAISHDRADTQYF.

The chain combines TRBV7-2 with TRBJ1-2; a weak D match, TRBD1 (5 bases). The CDR3 contains 13 residues. CDR1 and CDR2 from the germline V gene are SGHTA and FQGNSA. V lost 5 bases and J lost 4, with 11 bases in between. DNA for the CDR3: TGTGCCAGCAGCCCCCAGGGAATCTATGGCTACACCTTC. This codes for CASSPQGIYGYTF.

V usage is TRBV10-1 and J usage is TRBJ2-2; the D is unclear. V was trimmed by 7 bases and J by 0 bases, leaving 9 bases between them. The germline gives CDR1 WNHNN, CDR2 SYGVQD (reference sequence). CDR3 length: 14 amino acids. This CDR3 reads CASTGQANTGELFF. In DNA, the CDR3 is TGCGCCAGCACCGGTCAGGCGAACACCGGGGAGCTGTTTTTT.

This clone showed up just a few times. The chain combines TRBV28 with TRBJ1-2; D possibly corresponds to TRBD1 (5 bases). Germline V gene sequence: CDR1 MDHEN, CDR2 SYDVKM. V lost 6 bases to trimming and J lost 7 bases, with 15 bases between them. The CDR3 contains 13 residues. The chain's CDR3 is CASSSGGQRGYTF. CDR3 nucleotide sequence: TGTGCCAGCAGCTCGGGGGGTCAGCGTGGCTACACCTTC.

This sequence joins TRBV27 and TRBJ2-3; TRBD2 aligns across 8 bases. The CDR3 length is 17 residues. Germline assignment: CDR1 MNHEY and CDR2 SMNVEV (reference sequence). Germline trimming cut 5 bases from V and 1 base from J; bases unmatched to any gene: 11. Here the CDR3 reads CASSPELADNGTDTQYF. CDR3 DNA: TGTGCCAGCAGTCCGGAACTAGCGGATAACGGCACAGATACGCAGTATTTT.

The gene calls are TRBV4-3 and TRBJ2-7; 9 bases are a match to TRBD2. CDR3 size: 17 residues. Losses at the gene ends were 3 bases for V and 2 bases for J; bases not matched to a gene: 11. The germline V gene encodes CDR1 LGHNA and CDR2 YSLEER. The CDR3 DNA sequence: TGCGCCAGCAGCCACCCTGTGACTAGCGGAGTGCCCTACGAGCAGTACTTC. It encodes CASSHPVTSGVPYEQYF.